The 21 T cell receptor beta chains below were found in one sample sequenced in a study of cytomegalovirus exposure and HLA in healthy donors. Only in-frame clones appear in the TCRdb table, and some are missing; sequencing was by immunoSEQ multiplex PCR. The repertoire holds hundreds of thousands of clones, with about 83% as singletons. Material for sequencing was PBMCs. The receptors here all came from a man younger than 30 in good health and CMV-seronegative.

This rearrangement joins TRBV5-4 to TRBJ2-1; 9 bases match TRBD2. Germline-derived CDR1 and CDR2 are SGHNT and YYREEE (reference sequence). CDR3 size: 18 residues. V gave up 1 base and J gave up 0 bases; unmatched junction bases: 8. The DNA of the CDR3 is TGTGCCAGCAGCTTGACCCAGCTAGCGGGGCGCTCCTACAATGAGCAGTTCTTC. Its translation: CASSLTQLAGRSYNEQFF.

The chain uses TRBV2 and TRBJ1-4; the D is unclear. Trimming pared 1 base from V and 8 bases from J, leaving 17 bases between. This CDR3 region has 16 residues. Germline-derived CDR1 and CDR2 are SNHLY and FYNNEI. For the CDR3, the DNA is TGTGCCAGCAGTGAAGGTCATGGGCTCGAAAAGGAAAAACTGTTTTTT. It specifies CASSEGHGLEKEKLFF.

This clone appeared once. This chain connects TRBV30 to TRBJ1-5; D unresolved. CDR1 is GTSNPN, CDR2 SVGIG, per germline (reference sequence). This CDR3 region has 13 residues. The germline V and J ends were trimmed by 0 bases and 5 bases, with 8 bases remaining between them. The CDR3 loop is CAWSVTGDQPQHF. The CDR3 DNA reads as TGTGCCTGGAGTGTAACCGGTGATCAGCCCCAGCATTTT.

This rearrangement joins TRBV11-3 to TRBJ2-5, with 9 bases that match TRBD2. The trim removed 4 bases at V and 4 bases at J, leaving 7 bases unmatched. The V gene's germline CDR1 is SGHNT and CDR2 YENEEA. CDR3 length: 15 residues. The CDR3 nucleotides are TGTGCCAGCAGCTCCACTTTAGCGGGAGCAGAGACCCAGTACTTC. This codes for CASSSTLAGAETQYF.

V gene TRBV2 combines with J gene TRBJ1-5; tentative D call: TRBD1 (5 bases). This CDR3 comprises 15 residues. Germline V gives CDR1 SNHLY, CDR2 FYNNEI. Trimming shortened V by 1 base and J by 11 bases, and 18 bases separated the two germline ends. In DNA form, the CDR3 reads TGTGCCAGCAGTGAAGTGACAGAAGGTCCCAGGTCCCAGCATTTT. It encodes CASSEVTEGPRSQHF.

This clone was found once. This sample also contains other DNA sequences that code for the same CDR3. V and J are TRBV29-1 and TRBJ2-3, with no clear D. V lost 7 bases and J 1 base, leaving 3 bases between the germline ends. Germline V gene lookup returns CDR1 SQVTM and CDR2 ANQGSEA. The CDR3 sequence is 10 residues long. This CDR3 reads CSAGTDTQYF. DNA for the CDR3: TGCAGCGCTGGCACAGATACGCAGTATTTT.

This clone was detected once. This chain connects TRBV30 to TRBJ1-3, with 7 bases aligning to TRBD1. CDR1 and CDR2 from the germline V gene are GTSNPN and SVGIG (reference sequence). CDR3 size: 12 residues. V shed 7 bases, J shed 4 bases, and the junction held 4 bases outside the gene matches. CDR3 amino acids: CASKTGGNTIYF. CDR3 nucleotide sequence: TGTGCCTCTAAGACAGGGGGAAACACCATATATTTT.

V usage is TRBV18 and J usage is TRBJ2-1; possible D gene TRBD2, 5 bases. Trimming left V 3 bases short and J 10 bases short, with 25 bases between. This CDR3 is built from 17 residues. Per the germline V gene, CDR1 is KGHSH and CDR2 is LQKENI. CDR3 region: CASSPPSGQAGKNEQFF. The DNA of the CDR3 is TGTGCCAGCTCACCCCCTTCGGGTCAGGCCGGGAAGAACGAGCAGTTCTTC.

This clone was seen once. The gene calls are TRBV9 and TRBJ2-2, with a tentative D call TRBD2 (5 bases). The CDR3 totals 14 residues. V shed 0 bases and J shed 6 bases, with 9 bases lying between them. The germline gives CDR1 SGDLS, CDR2 YYNGEE. For the CDR3, the DNA is TGTGCCAGCAGCGTAGACGGGGAACCCGGGGAGCTGTTTTTT. This encodes CASSVDGEPGELFF.

The CDR3 DNA follows: TGTGCCAGTAGTATCCTCAGCGGGGGAGACGAGCAGTACTTC. Its protein is CASSILSGGDEQYF. This chain connects TRBV19 to TRBJ2-7, with 8 bases aligning to TRBD2. This CDR3 contains 14 residues. CDR1 and CDR2 from the germline V gene are LNHDA and SQIVND (reference sequence). V dropped 3 bases and J dropped 5; count of bases not matched to a gene: 6.

The J gene is TRBJ2-7, the V gene TRBV30, with 8 bases aligning to TRBD2. The CDR3 loop spans 13 amino acids. V dropped 7 bases and J dropped 3; count of bases not matched to a gene: 8. Germline CDR1 GTSNPN, CDR2 SVGIG (reference sequence). CDR3: CAFSGTRGYEQYF. CDR3 coding DNA: TGTGCCTTTAGCGGGACGCGAGGCTACGAGCAGTACTTC.

V and J are TRBV25-1 and TRBJ2-7; 10 bases agree with TRBD1. The CDR3 runs to 14 residues. The trim removed 7 bases at V and 3 bases at J, leaving 6 bases unmatched. Germline V CDR1 and CDR2: MGHDK, SYGVNS. The CDR3 coding sequence is TGTGCCAGCATGGGGACAGGGGACATCTACGAGCAGTACTTC. This gives the protein CASMGTGDIYEQYF.

The CDR3 DNA is TGTGCCAGCAGCGCCCGGACAGTTGGAGAGACCCAGTACTTC. As protein: CASSARTVGETQYF. The genes are TRBV7-8 and TRBJ2-5; D is perhaps TRBD1 (6 bases). The CDR3 spans 14 residues. Between the trimmed V and J ends, which lost 5 bases and 4 bases, there was a span of 14 bases. Per germline, CDR1 SGHVS and CDR2 FQNEAQ. Full variable domain (remainder filled in from reference TRBV7-8 and TRBJ2-5): GAGVSQSPRYKVAKRGQDVALRCDPISGHVSLFWYQQALGQGPEFLTYFQNEAQLDKSGLPSDRFFAERPEGSVSTLKIQRTQQEDSAVYLCASSARTVGETQYFGPGTRLLVL.

The chain combines TRBV7-2 with TRBJ2-1; a possible D gene is TRBD2 (5 bases). Trimming pared 2 bases from V and 0 bases from J, leaving 8 bases between. The CDR3 length is 15 residues. Germline lookup yields CDR1 SGHTA and CDR2 FQGNSA. As DNA, the CDR3 is TGTGCCAGCAGCTTACTGGGGAGCTCCTACAATGAGCAGTTCTTC. Translation: CASSLLGSSYNEQFF.

The rearrangement joins TRBV28 to TRBJ2-7; 8 bases map to TRBD1. Germline trimming cut 8 bases from V and 6 bases from J; bases unmatched to any gene: 9. CDR3 length: 13 amino acids. CDR1 MDHEN and CDR2 SYDVKM come from the germline V gene. The DNA for the CDR3 is TGTGCCAGCCGCTTCCAGGGGGCCGGCGAGCAGTACTTC. This sequence encodes CASRFQGAGEQYF.

The rearrangement uses TRBV6-6 and TRBJ2-7, with TRBD1 matching over 7 bases. The CDR3 is 13 residues long. V lost 2 bases, J lost 3 bases, and 1 base stayed unmatched. Per germline, CDR1 MNHNY and CDR2 SVGAGI (reference sequence). CDR3 nucleotides: TGTGCCAGCAGTTACCACAGGGGCTACGAGCAGTACTTC. Translated: CASSYHRGYEQYF.

The chain uses TRBV27 and TRBJ2-3; 12 bases are shared with TRBD2. The CDR3 extends over 17 amino acids. Germline V gene sequence: CDR1 MNHEY, CDR2 SMNVEV (reference sequence). Unmatched junction bases numbered 6, after V lost 3 bases and J lost 2 bases. The CDR3 DNA reads as TGTGCCAGCAGTTTGACGACTAGCGGGGGTCACACAGATACGCAGTATTTT. Amino acids: CASSLTTSGGHTDTQYF.

The chain recombines TRBV19 with TRBJ1-2; TRBD1 aligns across 10 bases. V trimming: 6 bases; J trimming: 5 bases; junction bases outside the gene matches: 12. The CDR3 is made up of 16 amino acids. In germline, CDR1 is LNHDA, CDR2 SQIVND (reference sequence). CDR3 sequence (DNA): TGTGCCAGTAGCAGAGATGACAGGGGGCCTGGTTATGGCTACACCTTC. Amino acids: CASSRDDRGPGYGYTF.

This clone was counted a single time. The chain employs TRBV5-1 and TRBJ2-7, with 9 positions matching TRBD1. The CDR3 runs to 16 residues. CDR1 is SGHRS and CDR2 is YFSETQ in the germline V gene. Trimming removed 5 bases from V and 0 bases from J; junction bases left unmatched: 9. CDR3 nucleotides: TGCGCCAGCAGGAAAGACGGGACAGGGAGCTCCTACGAGCAGTACTTC. It specifies CASRKDGTGSSYEQYF.

This chain connects TRBV4-2 to TRBJ1-1; D perhaps matches TRBD1 (6 bases). Germline CDR1 LGHNA, CDR2 YNFKEQ. This CDR3 comprises 13 residues. Trimming shortened V by 4 bases and J by 8 bases, and 14 bases separated the two germline ends. The CDR3 loop reads CASSPGGRQEAFF. CDR3 sequence (DNA): TGTGCCAGCAGCCCCGGGGGGCGACAGGAAGCTTTCTTT.

The chain employs TRBV10-1 and TRBJ2-5, with 9 bases matching TRBD2. The CDR3 runs to 16 residues. The germline gives CDR1 WNHNN, CDR2 SYGVQD (reference sequence). V lost 3 bases, J lost 4 bases, and 9 bases stayed unmatched. The CDR3 loop is CASSDRLRGGRETQYF. The CDR3 DNA reads TGCGCCAGCAGTGATCGGTTGCGGGGGGGCCGAGAGACCCAGTACTTC.